Sequencing of this T cell receptor beta chain was carried out in a study of T cells in Graves' hyperthyroidism and ophthalmopathy. RNA transcripts yielded amplified TCR beta CDR3 regions. The TCR CDR3 was amplified in a first-round RT-PCR using the HTBI primer set. Each CDR3 protein gets one entry after TCRdb re-called the multiplex PCR reads with MiXCR. The sample holds 600,000 to 650,000 distinct CDR3 sequences, 15% to 20% seen once. On this clonotype: Its specificity is unknown.

Study-wide findings and caveats: Ophthalmopathy got predicted by the model a median around 6.6 months before its onset. Stable hyperthyroidism was told apart from ophthalmopathy by a model built on 13 V-J features. Most clonotypes expanded in thyroid above 0.001 were likewise present in blood.

Specimen: blood. The clonotype was recovered from a woman between 25 and 40 years old with Graves' hyperthyroidism.

The CDR3 DNA follows: TGTGCCAGCTCACCCGATCAGGGTACGGCTAATGAGCAGTTCTTC. Its protein product is CASSPDQGTANEQFF. V and J are TRBV18 and TRBJ2-1; possible D gene TRBD1, 5 bases. V lost 3 bases, J lost 7 bases, and 16 bases lay in between. The CDR3 runs 15 residues. In germline, CDR1 is KGHSH, CDR2 LQKENI.